The 32 T cell receptor beta chains given below trace back to one sample, sequenced in a study of blood T cell repertoires in COVID-19. Measured with immunoSEQ multiplex PCR; TCRdb has only the in-frame clones, and not every one. Of around 150,000 clones listed, over 80% are singletons. Sample: PBMCs or T cells enriched from blood (not recorded which). These receptors were collected from a woman aged 40 to 55 who had recovered from COVID-19.

This sequence joins TRBV14 and TRBJ1-2, with a weak D call TRBD1 (5 bases). This CDR3 is 14 amino acids long. Germline CDR1 SGHDN, CDR2 FVKESK. The V gene lost 0 bases and the J gene lost 4 bases, with 9 bases spanning the gap. The CDR3 is CASSQDDGGYGYTF. CDR3 nucleotides: TGTGCCAGCAGCCAAGATGACGGGGGCTATGGCTACACCTTC.

This chain uses TRBV5-5 with TRBJ1-4, with D tentatively TRBD1 (6 bases). The ends were cut back, 2 bases at V and 3 bases at J, with 20 bases in the middle. The CDR3 consists of 18 residues. CDR1 is SGHKS and CDR2 is YYEKEE in the germline V gene (reference sequence). The CDR3 region is CASSFRIPRGGSNEKLFF. Here the CDR3 DNA reads TGTGCCAGCAGCTTTCGGATCCCAAGGGGGGGATCTAATGAAAAACTGTTTTTT. Supplemented by reference TRBV5-5 and TRBJ1-4, the full variable domain reads DAGVTQSPTHLIKTRGQQVTLRCSPISGHKSVSWYQQVLGQGPQFIFQYYEKEERGRGNFPDRFSARQFPNYSSELNVNALLLGDSALYLCASSFRIPRGGSNEKLFFGSGTQLSVL.

The chain is built from TRBV18 and TRBJ2-3, with D perhaps TRBD2 (5 bases). The CDR3 runs 15 residues. Germline V gene sequence: CDR1 KGHSH, CDR2 LQKENI. Trimming left V 3 bases short and J 4 bases short, with 14 bases between. CDR3 region: CASSPGLAEADTQYF. The CDR3 coding sequence is TGTGCCAGCTCACCTGGACTGGCCGAAGCAGATACGCAGTATTTT.

The chain links TRBV2 to TRBJ1-5, with 7 bases lining up with TRBD1. Germline assignment: CDR1 SNHLY and CDR2 FYNNEI. CDR3 length equals 13 residues. With 7 bases clipped from V and 4 bases from J, the junction kept 4 bases outside the gene matches. The CDR3 loop reads CASIQGINQPQHF. CDR3 nucleotide sequence: TGTGCCAGCATACAGGGGATTAATCAGCCCCAGCATTTT. Filled out from reference TRBV2 and TRBJ1-5, the complete variable domain reads EPEVTQTPSHQVTQMGQEVILRCVPISNHLYFYWYRQILGQKVEFLVSFYNNEISEKSEIFDDQFSVERPDGSNFTLKIRSTKLEDSAMYFCASIQGINQPQHFGDGTRLSIL.

This chain connects TRBV7-8 to TRBJ1-1, with 8 nucleotides matching TRBD1. Trimming cost V 1 base and J 5 bases; bases outside gene matches: 3. CDR1 is SGHVS and CDR2 is FQNEAQ in the germline V gene. This CDR3 has 14 residues. CDR3 in DNA: TGTGCCAGCAGCTTAGGGACAGGGATTACTGAAGCTTTCTTT. It yields the protein CASSLGTGITEAFF.

The genes are TRBV13 and TRBJ2-5; 9 bases map to TRBD1. J gave up 3 bases and V 5 bases, and 7 bases lay outside the gene matches. This CDR3 has 15 amino acids. Germline V CDR1 and CDR2: PRHDT, FYEKMQ (reference sequence). The DNA of the CDR3 is TGTGCCAGCAGCGCCGGGACAGGGAACAAAGAGACCCAGTACTTC. Translating it yields CASSAGTGNKETQYF. Using reference TRBV13 and TRBJ2-5 for the parts outside the CDR3, the full variable domain is AAGVIQSPRHLIKEKRETATLKCYPIPRHDTVYWYQQGPGQDPQFLISFYEKMQSDKGSIPDRFSAQQFSDYHSELNMSSLELGDSALYFCASSAGTGNKETQYFGPGTRLLVL.

This clone came up a few times. V is TRBV5-1 and J is TRBJ2-7, with D hard to call. There are 14 residues in the CDR3. The germline V gene has CDR1 SGHRS and CDR2 YFSETQ. The V and J ends lost 1 base and 2 bases respectively, with 10 bases between them. CDR3 in DNA: TGCGCCAGCAGCTTGAGTGGCCCAACCTACGAGCAGTACTTC. Amino acid sequence: CASSLSGPTYEQYF.

J is TRBJ1-3 and V is TRBV19; D uncertain. Trimming took off 4 bases at V and 1 base at J, with 11 bases between the two ends. Germline V gene data show CDR1 as LNHDA and CDR2 as SQIVND (reference sequence). This CDR3 is built from 15 residues. The CDR3 loop reads CASSSLSTSGNTIYF. As DNA, the CDR3 is TGTGCCAGTAGTAGCCTCTCCACATCTGGAAACACCATATATTTT.

The V and J genes are TRBV9 and TRBJ1-2; D not resolved. Germline loops: CDR1 SGDLS, CDR2 YYNGEE. The CDR3 runs 14 residues. V was pared by 2 bases and J by 6 bases, with 14 bases between. Here the CDR3 reads CASSVDPGKDGYTF. The CDR3 DNA reads as TGTGCCAGCAGCGTCGATCCGGGGAAGGATGGCTACACCTTC.

V gene TRBV12-3 or TRBV12-4 combines with J gene TRBJ2-7; tentative D call: TRBD2 (6 bases). The CDR3 runs 13 residues. V was trimmed by 3 bases and J by 3 bases, leaving 9 bases between them. The CDR3 spells CASSLGGDYEQYF. The CDR3 DNA reads as TGTGCCAGCAGTTTGGGCGGGGACTACGAGCAGTACTTC.

This chain links TRBV4-1 with TRBJ2-7; TRBD1 agrees at 8 bases. V lost 4 bases, J lost 5 bases, and 10 bases stayed unmatched. Germline assignment: CDR1 MGHRA and CDR2 YSYEKL. There are 15 residues in the CDR3. The CDR3 region is CASSLGPTGVDEQYF. CDR3 nucleotide sequence: TGCGCCAGCAGCCTGGGACCGACAGGGGTAGACGAGCAGTACTTC.

The chain employs TRBV7-9 and TRBJ2-6, with 7 bases that match TRBD2. The CDR3 has 15 residues. The V segment lost 8 bases and the J segment 4 bases; nucleotides outside the gene matches: 8. Germline V gene data show CDR1 as SEHNR and CDR2 as FQNEAQ (reference sequence). As DNA, the CDR3 is TGTGCCAGCCTAGCGGAGCCGGGGGGGGCCAACGTCCTGACTTTC. The encoded protein is CASLAEPGGANVLTF.

V usage is TRBV5-1 and J usage is TRBJ2-7; the D gene is possibly TRBD2 (6 bases). Between the trimmed V and J ends, which lost 0 bases and 9 bases, there was a span of 19 bases. CDR3 length: 15 residues. Germline V gene sequence: CDR1 SGHRS, CDR2 YFSETQ. CDR3 DNA: TGCGCCAGCAGCTTGGAATGGCAGGGAGTGGAGGGGCAGTACTTC. The encoded protein is CASSLEWQGVEGQYF.

This clone was observed a few times. The chain has TRBV6-4 and TRBJ1-1; maybe TRBD1 (6 bases). V shed 2 bases and J shed 1 base, with 8 bases lying between them. This CDR3 contains 14 residues. The germline V gene has CDR1 MRHNA and CDR2 SNTAGT. The CDR3 sequence: CASSDLGQNTEAFF. CDR3 in DNA: TGTGCCAGCAGTGACCTGGGACAGAACACTGAAGCTTTCTTT.

J is TRBJ1-1 and V is TRBV19; D is ambiguous. Trimming cost V 4 bases and J 1 base, with 13 bases left between them. In germline, CDR1 is LNHDA, CDR2 SQIVND (reference sequence). The CDR3 contains 15 residues. CDR3 protein: CASSTRDRGNTEAFF. CDR3 nucleotides: TGTGCCAGTAGTACACGCGACCGAGGGAACACTGAAGCTTTCTTT.

The chain uses TRBV24-1 and TRBJ2-2; 7 bases fit TRBD2. CDR3 size: 13 residues. Germline V gives CDR1 KGHDR, CDR2 SFDVKD. Trimming at V came to 9 bases and at J to 2 bases, leaving 2 bases not matched to a gene. The DNA for the CDR3 is TGTGCCACCGGCGGGAGCAACACCGGGGAGCTGTTTTTT. Amino acid sequence: CATGGSNTGELFF.

The chain couples TRBV6-6 to TRBJ2-5; 8 bases are shared with TRBD1. Germline values: CDR1 MNHNY, CDR2 SVGAGI (reference sequence). The CDR3 is 15 residues long. V gave up 6 bases and J gave up 3 bases; unmatched junction bases: 9. This CDR3 reads CASREDREREETQYF. CDR3 bases: TGTGCCAGCAGAGAGGACAGGGAAAGAGAAGAGACCCAGTACTTC.

The chain joins TRBV5-1 to TRBJ2-7, with 8 bases identical to TRBD2. The junction had 6 bases not matched to a gene; V was cut back by 0 bases and J by 4 bases. The CDR3 is 15 amino acids. Germline CDR1 SGHRS, CDR2 YFSETQ. Here the CDR3 DNA reads TGCGCCAGCAGCTTGGATTTCGGGAGGGCGTACGAGCAGTACTTC. Translation: CASSLDFGRAYEQYF.

The chain recombines TRBV12-3 or TRBV12-4 with TRBJ2-2; D is possibly TRBD1 (6 bases). V shed 6 bases and J shed 3 bases, with 8 bases lying between them. This CDR3 contains 13 residues. The DNA for the CDR3 is TGTGCCAGCAGACAGGGTTACACCGGGGAGCTGTTTTTT. It specifies CASRQGYTGELFF.

The chain has TRBV19 and TRBJ1-2; 9 bases map to TRBD1. J lost 5 bases, V lost 4 bases, and 17 bases had no gene match. The CDR3 extends over 18 amino acids. From germline, CDR1 is LNHDA and CDR2 SQIVND (reference sequence). In DNA form, the CDR3 reads TGTGCCAGTAGTACACCGGGACAGGGTCCATCGTTGGGGTATGGCTACACCTTC. Residues: CASSTPGQGPSLGYGYTF.

The chain uses TRBV5-5 and TRBJ1-1, with 10 positions matching TRBD1. Per germline, CDR1 SGHKS and CDR2 YYEKEE (reference sequence). Trimming took 3 bases from V and 7 from J; bases not matched to a gene: 6. The CDR3 totals 14 residues. Here the CDR3 DNA reads TGTGCCAGCAGCTGGACGACAGGGGGCGGTGAAGCTTTCTTT. It is translated as CASSWTTGGGEAFF. Full variable domain (rest looked up from reference TRBV5-5 and TRBJ1-1): DAGVTQSPTHLIKTRGQQVTLRCSPISGHKSVSWYQQVLGQGPQFIFQYYEKEERGRGNFPDRFSARQFPNYSSELNVNALLLGDSALYLCASSWTTGGGEAFFGQGTRLTVV.

J is TRBJ2-3 and V is TRBV2, with 10 bases lining up with TRBD2. The V gene's germline CDR1 is SNHLY and CDR2 FYNNEI. J was trimmed by 7 bases and V by 11 bases; bases with no gene match: 6. CDR3 length: 12 amino acids. CDR3 sequence reads: CAGRLAGNTQYF. Written as DNA, the CDR3 is TGTGCCGGCCGACTAGCGGGCAATACGCAGTATTTT. Using reference TRBV2 and TRBJ2-3 for the parts outside the CDR3, the full variable domain is EPEVTQTPSHQVTQMGQEVILRCVPISNHLYFYWYRQILGQKVEFLVSFYNNEISEKSEIFDDQFSVERPDGSNFTLKIRSTKLEDSAMYFCAGRLAGNTQYFGPGTRLTVL.

The V and J genes are TRBV2 and TRBJ2-7; 14 bases are shared with TRBD2. From germline, CDR1 is SNHLY and CDR2 FYNNEI. Trimming cost V 6 bases and J 2 bases; bases outside gene matches: 3. The CDR3 contains 15 residues. Here the CDR3 DNA reads TGTGCCAGCAGGCCGACTAGCGGGAGGGCCTACGAGCAGTACTTC. Translation: CASRPTSGRAYEQYF.

The rearrangement joins TRBV4-2 to TRBJ1-3; no firm D call. Germline V gene data show CDR1 as LGHNA and CDR2 as YNFKEQ. V was cut by 0 bases and J by 4 bases, with 16 bases left in between. The CDR3 is 17 residues long. CDR3 loop: CASSQETTEPVGNTIYF. In DNA, the CDR3 is TGTGCCAGCAGCCAAGAAACCACAGAACCTGTAGGAAACACCATATATTTT.

The chain is built from TRBV7-9 and TRBJ2-4; perhaps TRBD2 as D (6 bases). V gave up 0 bases and J gave up 3 bases, with 9 bases separating them. The CDR3 loop spans 15 amino acids. CDR1 is SEHNR and CDR2 is FQNEAQ in the germline V gene (reference sequence). The CDR3 loop reads CASSLAGGGKNIQYF. In DNA, the CDR3 is TGTGCCAGCAGCTTAGCGGGGGGTGGCAAAAACATTCAGTACTTC.

This clone was recorded only once. The rearrangement uses TRBV19 and TRBJ2-7, with TRBD1 matching 7 bases. V lost 3 bases and J lost 0; bases outside the gene matches: 5. CDR1 LNHDA and CDR2 SQIVND come from the germline V gene (reference sequence). This CDR3 has 15 residues. CDR3 nucleotides: TGTGCCAGTAGTATGATAACAGGGGCCTCCTACGAGCAGTACTTC. Translation: CASSMITGASYEQYF. Variable domain in full (rest from reference TRBV19 and TRBJ2-7): DGGITQSPKYLFRKEGQNVTLSCEQNLNHDAMYWYRQDPGQGLRLIYYSQIVNDFQKGDIAEGYSVSREKKESFPLTVTSAQKNPTAFYLCASSMITGASYEQYFGPGTRLTVT.

The rearrangement joins TRBV5-6 to TRBJ1-5, with a possible D match to TRBD1 (5 bases). CDR1 SGHDT and CDR2 YYEEEE come from the germline V gene. This CDR3 comprises 14 residues. Between the trimmed V and J ends, which lost 2 bases and 7 bases, there was a span of 13 bases. Here the CDR3 DNA reads TGTGCCAGCAGCTTAGGTCAGGGAGGCCAGCCCCAGCATTTT. It specifies CASSLGQGGQPQHF.

The chain uses TRBV18 and TRBJ2-1; 7 bases agree with TRBD1. There are 13 residues in the CDR3. Trimming cost V 3 bases and J 5 bases; bases outside gene matches: 1. Germline values: CDR1 KGHSH, CDR2 LQKENI. CDR3 protein: CASSPGTDNEQFF. CDR3 bases: TGTGCCAGCTCACCTGGGACAGACAATGAGCAGTTCTTC.

V usage is TRBV5-1 and J usage is TRBJ2-3; possibly TRBD2 for D (7 bases). The CDR3 has 17 residues. Trimming removed 4 bases at V and 1 base at J, with 19 bases between. The germline V gene has CDR1 SGHRS and CDR2 YFSETQ. The CDR3: CASSPEGRGGGTDTQYF. CDR3 DNA sequence: TGCGCCAGCAGCCCGGAAGGGAGGGGGGGCGGCACAGATACGCAGTATTTT. The complete variable domain, with remaining parts taken from reference TRBV5-1 and TRBJ2-3, reads KAGVTQTPRYLIKTRGQQVTLSCSPISGHRSVSWYQQTPGQGLQFLFEYFSETQRNKGNFPGRFSGRQFSNSRSEMNVSTLELGDSALYLCASSPEGRGGGTDTQYFGPGTRLTVL.

Of note for this clone: This sequence may be a read error, since a much larger clone differs from it by one base. This CDR3 is also generated by other DNA sequences in the sample. The chain recombines TRBV7-8 with TRBJ2-1; 9 nucleotides line up with TRBD2. V gave up 3 bases and J gave up 0 bases; unmatched junction bases: 0. The CDR3 covers 15 residues. The germline V gene has CDR1 SGHVS and CDR2 FQNEAQ. CDR3 DNA: TGTGCCAGCAGCTTTAGCGGGAGCTCCTACAATGAGCAGTTCTTC. It encodes CASSFSGSSYNEQFF.

This clone came up a few times. This chain links TRBV6-5 with TRBJ2-2; a weak D match, TRBD2 (5 bases). The length of the CDR3 is 12 residues. V lost 6 bases, J lost 6 bases, and 8 bases lay in between. The germline gives CDR1 MNHEY, CDR2 SVGAGI. This CDR3 reads CASRDGAGELFF. The CDR3 DNA follows: TGTGCCAGCAGGGACGGGGCCGGGGAGCTGTTTTTT.

This clone was seen more than once but under ten times. The chain uses TRBV6-5 and TRBJ1-2, with D possibly being TRBD1 (5 bases). V lost 4 bases to trimming and J lost 3 bases, with 15 bases between them. The CDR3 runs to 15 residues. Germline V gives CDR1 MNHEY, CDR2 SVGAGI. The CDR3, as DNA: TGTGCCAGCAGTTCCAAGGCAGGAGGGGACTATGGCTACACCTTC. Translation: CASSSKAGGDYGYTF.